These 14 T cell receptor beta chains were sequenced from one sample in a study of Ad26.COV2.S vaccination and SARS-CoV-2 variants. Regarding treatment: about 20 received Ad26.COV2.S at low or high dose, single or two shots; 5 received placebo; per-sample allocation not given. At day 63 after the first vaccine or placebo injection, samples were drawn. Only in-frame clones appear in the TCRdb table, and some are missing; sequencing was by immunoSEQ multiplex PCR. Of approximately 350,000 clones in the sample, under 90% were seen once. This material consisted of peripheral blood, taken in a trial of Ad26.COV2.S vaccine versus placebo. The receptors derive from a person aged 18-65 years who received the Ad26.COV2.S COVID-19 vaccine or a placebo.

J is TRBJ2-6 and V is TRBV6-5; D gene unclear. V lost 2 bases and J lost 1, with 6 bases in between. CDR1 and CDR2 from the germline V gene are MNHEY and SVGAGI. The CDR3 loop spans 15 amino acids. The CDR3 spells CASSYLVSGANVLTF. CDR3 DNA sequence: TGTGCCAGCAGTTACCTGGTTTCTGGGGCCAACGTCCTGACTTTC.

The chain has TRBV2 and TRBJ2-7; TRBD2 is a possible D gene (6 bases). Trimming cost V 2 bases and J 7 bases, with 9 bases left between them. Germline values: CDR1 SNHLY, CDR2 FYNNEI. The CDR3 contains 12 residues. CDR3 nucleotide sequence: TGTGCCAGCAGTGAACGGGACTGGGAGCAGTACTTC. Translating it yields CASSERDWEQYF.

The chain uses TRBV10-1 and TRBJ2-7; perhaps TRBD2 as D (6 bases). V lost 6 bases and J lost 2, with 17 bases in between. Germline CDR1 is WNHNN and CDR2 is SYGVQD (reference sequence). The CDR3 sequence is 15 residues long. The CDR3 reads CASSPPRGDPYEQYF. CDR3 bases: TGCGCCAGCAGCCCCCCGCGGGGCGACCCCTACGAGCAGTACTTC.

V is TRBV5-5 and J is TRBJ2-1, with D possibly TRBD1 on 6 matching bases. CDR1 and CDR2 (germline): SGHKS, YYEKEE (reference sequence). The CDR3 contains 17 residues. Trimming stripped 5 bases from V and 0 bases from J, with 18 bases between. CDR3 loop: CASSQNRQAVSYNEQFF. CDR3 nucleotide sequence: TGTGCCAGCAGTCAGAACCGACAGGCCGTCTCCTACAATGAGCAGTTCTTC.

The J gene is TRBJ1-2, the V gene TRBV14, with D possibly TRBD1 on 5 matching bases. The V gene's germline CDR1 is SGHDN and CDR2 FVKESK. V was pared by 2 bases and J by 8 bases, with 12 bases between. The CDR3 runs 13 residues. The CDR3 nucleotides are TGTGCCAGCAGCCAAAGACGAGGGGTCGGCTACACCTTC. Amino acids: CASSQRRGVGYTF.

The V and J genes are TRBV5-6 and TRBJ1-2; no clear D. CDR3 size: 13 residues. The germline V gene has CDR1 SGHDT and CDR2 YYEEEE. Trimming removed 4 bases from V and 8 bases from J, with 15 bases in between. CDR3 sequence (DNA): TGTGCCAGCAGCGTAGACGGCCATTCGGGCTACACCTTC. Protein sequence: CASSVDGHSGYTF.

This chain joins TRBV29-1 and TRBJ1-3; D is unclear. CDR1 is SQVTM, CDR2 ANQGSEA, per germline. Deletions cut 0 bases from V and 0 bases from J, with 6 bases between. The CDR3 spans 14 residues. CDR3 nucleotides: TGCAGCGTTGAAGATAGCTCCTCTGGAAACACCATATATTTT. Translating gives CSVEDSSSGNTIYF.

This clone occurred once. The chain combines TRBV7-3 with TRBJ2-1, with D possibly TRBD1 on 5 matching bases. Trimming took off 5 bases at V and 1 base at J, with 12 bases between the two ends. Germline V gene lookup returns CDR1 SGHTA and CDR2 FQGTGA. This CDR3 spans 15 amino acids. The CDR3 DNA is TGTGCCAGCAGCCAAGGGGCGGCGTCCTACAATGAGCAGTTCTTC. This gives the protein CASSQGAASYNEQFF.

The V and J genes are TRBV5-4 and TRBJ2-1, with TRBD2 matching 16 bases. This CDR3 contains 19 residues. Trimming cost V 2 bases and J 1 base; bases outside gene matches: 6. The germline gives CDR1 SGHNT, CDR2 YYREEE (reference sequence). CDR3 region: CASSFGTSGGEASYNEQFF. The DNA for the CDR3 is TGTGCCAGCAGCTTTGGGACTAGCGGGGGGGAAGCTTCCTACAATGAGCAGTTCTTC.

The chain uses TRBV5-1 and TRBJ1-1, with 7 bases fitting TRBD1. This CDR3 spans 13 amino acids. The V segment lost 4 bases and the J segment 7 bases; nucleotides outside the gene matches: 7. Per the germline V gene, CDR1 is SGHRS and CDR2 is YFSETQ. The CDR3 sequence is CASSEVGGSEAFF. In nucleotides, the CDR3 is TGCGCCAGCAGCGAGGTAGGGGGCAGTGAAGCTTTCTTT.

J is TRBJ1-1 and V is TRBV3-1 (or the pseudogene TRBV3-2), with TRBD1 matching over 7 bases. This CDR3 has 12 residues. Germline V lookup: CDR1 LGHDT, CDR2 YNNKEL (reference sequence). The V segment lost 6 bases and the J segment 5 bases; nucleotides outside the gene matches: 3. The CDR3 sequence: CASRNRGTEAFF. As DNA, the CDR3 is TGTGCCAGCAGAAACAGGGGTACTGAAGCTTTCTTT.

This sequence joins TRBV7-2 and TRBJ1-2; 7 nucleotides line up with TRBD1. The ends lost 5 bases at V and 4 bases at J; junction bases unmatched: 7. Germline loops: CDR1 SGHTA, CDR2 FQGNSA. The CDR3 covers 14 residues. The CDR3 DNA follows: TGTGCCAGCAGCCACGGGACAGCCTCCTATGGCTACACCTTC. Protein product: CASSHGTASYGYTF.

This chain's CDR3 is CASSSSRGRASDNEQFF. CDR3 in DNA: TGTGCCAGTAGTTCTTCCAGAGGGAGGGCCAGTGACAATGAGCAGTTCTTC. This chain links TRBV19 with TRBJ2-1; TRBD2 matches 7 bases. The CDR3 sequence is 17 residues long. The germline V gene has CDR1 LNHDA and CDR2 SQIVND (reference sequence). V lost 5 bases to trimming and J lost 5 bases; unmatched junction nucleotides: 15. Full variable domain (remainder filled in from reference TRBV19 and TRBJ2-1): DGGITQSPKYLFRKEGQNVTLSCEQNLNHDAMYWYRQDPGQGLRLIYYSQIVNDFQKGDIAEGYSVSREKKESFPLTVTSAQKNPTAFYLCASSSSRGRASDNEQFFGPGTRLTVL.

This clone has just one count. The J gene is TRBJ1-2, the V gene TRBV19, with TRBD1 as a possible D gene (6 bases). Trimming took 5 bases from V and 2 from J, leaving 12 bases between them. Germline CDR1 is LNHDA and CDR2 is SQIVND (reference sequence). This CDR3 region has 14 residues. The CDR3 DNA sequence: TGTGCCAGTAGTTGGGGGGGCCCAAACTATGGCTACACCTTC. This translates into CASSWGGPNYGYTF. Full variable domain (missing parts from reference TRBV19 and TRBJ1-2): DGGITQSPKYLFRKEGQNVTLSCEQNLNHDAMYWYRQDPGQGLRLIYYSQIVNDFQKGDIAEGYSVSREKKESFPLTVTSAQKNPTAFYLCASSWGGPNYGYTFGSGTRLTVV.